The T cell receptor (beta chain) under discussion was sequenced for a study of blood T cell repertoires in COVID-19. In the study overall: Samples came from the United States, Italy and Spain, spanning acute and convalescent COVID-19. T cells, B-cell-depleted T cells, or PBMCs supplied cDNA or gDNA.

Per the original data handling: From reference gene primer amplification, estimates of nucleated cell counts were derived. Data came from immunoSEQ multiplex PCR; TCRdb stores just in-frame clones and leaves some out. V and J calls and clone size follow that table, whereas D and trimming were derived from the DNA. The sample comprises 140,000 to 150,000 clones, 84% of which are singletons, and roughly a tenth rests with the top ten. The CDR3 totals 15 residues. The germline CDR1 and CDR2 sequences are SGHAT and FQNNGV. V was pared by 4 bases and J by 6 bases, with 19 bases between. The TCR was taken from a man aged 55 to 70 with active or convalescent COVID-19. The rearrangement links TRBV11-2 to TRBJ2-7; D may be TRBD1 (6 bases). The sequenced sample consisted of peripheral blood. This CDR3 is CASSSPTGLLSEQYV. The CDR3, as DNA: TGTGCCAGCAGCTCCCCGACAGGCCTGCTATCCGAGCAGTACGTC.